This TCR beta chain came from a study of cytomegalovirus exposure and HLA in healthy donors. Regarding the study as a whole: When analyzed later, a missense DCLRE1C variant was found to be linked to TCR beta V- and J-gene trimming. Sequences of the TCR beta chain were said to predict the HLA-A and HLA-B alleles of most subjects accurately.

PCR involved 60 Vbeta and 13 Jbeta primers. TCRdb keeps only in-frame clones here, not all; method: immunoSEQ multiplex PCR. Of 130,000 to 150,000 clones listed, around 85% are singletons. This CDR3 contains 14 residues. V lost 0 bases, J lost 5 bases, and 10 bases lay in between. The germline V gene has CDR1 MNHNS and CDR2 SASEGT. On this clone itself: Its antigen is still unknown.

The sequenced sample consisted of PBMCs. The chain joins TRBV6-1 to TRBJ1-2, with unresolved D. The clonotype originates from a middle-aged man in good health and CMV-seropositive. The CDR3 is CASSEARGSYGYTF. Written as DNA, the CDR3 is TGTGCCAGCAGTGAAGCTCGAGGGAGTTATGGCTACACCTTC.